This T cell receptor beta chain is from a study of blood T cell repertoires in COVID-19. Study-wide context: Collection of acute and convalescent COVID-19 samples took place in the United States, Italy and Spain.

The data were produced by immunoSEQ multiplex PCR, yet TCRdb's version contains in-frame clones alone and is incomplete. This table has 64,000 or so clones, 75% to 90% appearing once. The CDR3 extends over 14 amino acids. Germline V CDR1 and CDR2: SGHRS, YFSETQ. Trimming took 4 bases from V and 8 from J; bases not matched to a gene: 6. Input material: peripheral blood. The receptor was derived from a human donor in a cohort sampled during active COVID-19. The gene calls are TRBV5-1 and TRBJ1-2; 12 bases align to TRBD1. The CDR3 DNA reads TGCGCCAGCAGCATGCCCGGGACAGGGGGCGGCTACACCTTC. It codes for CASSMPGTGGGYTF.